The 5 T cell receptor beta chains listed next were all sequenced from one sample in a study of blood T cell repertoires in COVID-19. The data were produced by immunoSEQ multiplex PCR, yet TCRdb's version contains in-frame clones alone and is incomplete. This sample has about 240,000 clones; roughly 90% occur once, and the top ten carry just over 7%. The sample comprised peripheral blood. These receptors were taken from a man between 60 and 75 years old who had recovered from COVID-19.

The chain couples TRBV6-5 to TRBJ2-7; 8 bases align to TRBD1. Germline assignment: CDR1 MNHEY and CDR2 SVGAGI. CDR3 length equals 16 residues. J lost 4 bases, V lost 1 base, and 9 bases had no gene match. The CDR3 DNA follows: TGTGCCAGCAGTTACTACAACCTTCGACAGGGGTACGAGCAGTACTTC. The encoded protein is CASSYYNLRQGYEQYF.

This clone is a singleton in its sample. This rearrangement joins TRBV5-8 to TRBJ2-4, with 9 positions matching TRBD2. The CDR3 extends over 11 amino acids. Germline trimming cut 7 bases from V and 15 bases from J; bases unmatched to any gene: 8. CDR1 and CDR2 (germline): SGHTS, YDEGEE. The CDR3 bases are TGTGCCAGCCGTGGAAGCGGGGGGCGGTACTTC. It translates to CASRGSGGRYF.

V usage is TRBV5-1 and J usage is TRBJ2-3, with 7 bases identical to TRBD1. The trim removed 0 bases at V and 7 bases at J, leaving 14 bases unmatched. Germline V gene sequence: CDR1 SGHRS, CDR2 YFSETQ. This CDR3 has 17 residues. The CDR3 bases are TGCGCCAGCAGCTTGGCCGTTGACAGGGAGCTTCGGAATACGCAGTATTTT. Encoded protein: CASSLAVDRELRNTQYF.

The chain recombines TRBV5-1 with TRBJ2-1; possible D gene TRBD1, 6 bases. Trimming cost V 2 bases and J 0 bases, with 12 bases left between them. This CDR3 is built from 16 residues. Germline loops: CDR1 SGHRS, CDR2 YFSETQ. The CDR3: CASSFRGSSSYNEQFF. As DNA, the CDR3 is TGCGCCAGCAGCTTTAGGGGGTCGAGCTCCTACAATGAGCAGTTCTTC.

The CDR3 sequence: CASGLLLADTDTQYF. In DNA form, the CDR3 reads TGTGCTAGTGGTCTCCTACTAGCGGACACAGATACGCAGTATTTT. The chain joins TRBV12-5 to TRBJ2-3, with 8 bases identical to TRBD2. The V and J ends lost 5 bases and 2 bases, in that order; junction bases with no gene match: 6. The CDR3 sequence is 15 residues long. Germline V gene lookup returns CDR1 LGHNT and CDR2 FRNRAP.